One and the same sample provided the 16 T cell receptor beta chains below, sequenced in a study of shared clonotypes between healthy human individuals. The table came from immunoSEQ multiplex PCR; TCRdb's copy has only in-frame clones and leaves some out. The sample holds 550,000 to 800,000 clones; around 72% are singletons and the top ten take 1.7%. Sequenced input: memory CD4+ T cells sorted from blood. This sample's subset: CD45RA-negative fraction. These receptors were taken from a woman younger than 45 in good health.

The chain links TRBV10-3 to TRBJ2-5; D ambiguous. Trimming cost V 3 bases and J 5 bases, with 7 bases left between them. This CDR3 is 12 amino acids long. CDR1 and CDR2 from the germline V gene are ENHRY and SYGVKD. The CDR3 loop reads CAISDMGETQYF. DNA for the CDR3: TGTGCCATCAGTGACATGGGGGAGACCCAGTACTTC.

The chain links TRBV25-1 to TRBJ2-5, with D maybe TRBD2 (6 bases). The germline gives CDR1 MGHDK, CDR2 SYGVNS. CDR3 length: 15 residues. V was cut by 2 bases and J by 4 bases, with 14 bases left in between. The CDR3 is CASSEGSGVLETQYF. The CDR3, as DNA: TGTGCCAGCAGTGAAGGTTCGGGAGTATTAGAGACCCAGTACTTC.

The rearrangement links TRBV5-4 to TRBJ1-1, with 9 bases aligning to TRBD1. The CDR3 spans 14 residues. J was trimmed by 7 bases and V by 4 bases; bases with no gene match: 8. Germline V gene sequence: CDR1 SGHNT, CDR2 YYREEE (reference sequence). The CDR3 here is CASSNDRGRGEAFF. The CDR3 DNA reads TGTGCCAGCAGCAACGACAGGGGGAGGGGTGAAGCTTTCTTT.

In this sample, this clone turned up once. The rearrangement uses TRBV7-3 and TRBJ1-1; D unclear. The CDR3 has 13 residues. Trimming took 5 bases from V and 10 from J, leaving 17 bases between them. Germline V gene sequence: CDR1 SGHTA, CDR2 FQGTGA. The CDR3 loop is CASSPGRGLPAFF. The CDR3 bases are TGTGCCAGCAGCCCAGGACGAGGACTGCCAGCTTTCTTT. Filled out from reference TRBV7-3 and TRBJ1-1, the complete variable domain reads GAGVSQTPSNKVTEKGKYVELRCDPISGHTALYWYRQSLGQGPEFLIYFQGTGAADDSGLPNDRFFAVRPEGSVSTLKIQRTERGDSAVYLCASSPGRGLPAFFGQGTRLTVV.

The chain employs TRBV14 and TRBJ1-6, with D perhaps matching TRBD1 (6 bases). CDR1 SGHDN and CDR2 FVKESK come from the germline V gene. Deletions cut 0 bases from V and 6 bases from J, with 9 bases between. CDR3 size: 15 residues. The CDR3 sequence is CASSQDQGPNSPLHF. CDR3 in DNA: TGTGCCAGCAGCCAAGATCAGGGGCCTAATTCACCCCTCCACTTT.

The gene calls are TRBV6-1 and TRBJ1-1; 7 bases map to TRBD1. Germline lookup yields CDR1 MNHNS and CDR2 SASEGT. Trimming took 4 bases from V and 0 from J; bases not matched to a gene: 8. The CDR3 length is 16 residues. DNA for the CDR3: TGTGCCAGCAGTGGGGGACAGATCCTACTGAACACTGAAGCTTTCTTT. It codes for CASSGGQILLNTEAFF.

The chain links TRBV6-5 to TRBJ2-1; D remains unclear. Germline V gene data show CDR1 as MNHEY and CDR2 as SVGAGI. The V and J ends lost 5 bases and 10 bases respectively, with 18 bases between them. The CDR3 has 14 residues. CDR3 nucleotides: TGTGCCAGCAGTGGATCTAGTTTAGGGCTAGAGCAGTTCTTC. Amino acid sequence: CASSGSSLGLEQFF.

About this clone itself: The same CDR3 also results from other DNA sequences found in this sample. The gene calls are TRBV28 and TRBJ2-7; TRBD2 matches 8 bases. Germline loops: CDR1 MDHEN, CDR2 SYDVKM. This CDR3 contains 14 residues. The V segment lost 6 bases and the J segment 3 bases; nucleotides outside the gene matches: 7. CDR3 loop: CASSRTSGGYEQYF. The CDR3 DNA reads TGTGCCAGCAGCCGCACTAGCGGAGGCTACGAGCAGTACTTC.

This clone was found many times. CDR3 DNA sequence: TGTGCCAGCAGCTTGCTAGCGGGAGATGCAGGCGGGGAGCTGTTTTTT. The encoded protein is CASSLLAGDAGGELFF. The genes are TRBV5-5 and TRBJ2-2; TRBD2 matches 10 bases. The CDR3 has 16 residues. CDR1 SGHKS and CDR2 YYEKEE come from the germline V gene (reference sequence). The ends lost 1 base at V and 7 bases at J; junction bases unmatched: 7.

The rearrangement joins TRBV5-1 to TRBJ2-1, with D maybe TRBD2 (6 bases). Germline CDR1 and CDR2: SGHRS and YFSETQ. The V end was cut by 0 bases, the J end by 4 bases, with 11 bases between. This CDR3 spans 15 amino acids. CDR3 amino acids: CASSLVAGLYNEQFF. The CDR3 bases are TGCGCCAGCAGCTTGGTGGCGGGGCTGTACAATGAGCAGTTCTTC.

This chain joins TRBV7-7 and TRBJ2-5; 7 positions agree with TRBD2. The CDR3 consists of 14 residues. Germline CDR1 and CDR2: SSHAT and FNYEAQ (reference sequence). Trimming at V came to 1 base and at J to 7 bases, leaving 6 bases not matched to a gene. In nucleotides, the CDR3 is TGTGCCAGCAGCTTAGTGGGCGGGGAGGGGACCCAGTACTTC. Encoded protein: CASSLVGGEGTQYF. The full variable domain, completed using reference TRBV7-7 and TRBJ2-5, is GAGVSQSPRYKVTKRGQDVTLRCDPISSHATLYWYQQALGQGPEFLTYFNYEAQPDKSGLPSDRFSAERPEGSISTLTIQRTEQRDSAMYRCASSLVGGEGTQYFGPGTRLLVL.

This chain connects TRBV7-3 to TRBJ2-6, with D maybe TRBD2 (6 bases). Trimming took 4 bases from V and 0 from J, leaving 7 bases between them. CDR1 and CDR2 from the germline V gene are SGHTA and FQGTGA. This CDR3 is built from 15 residues. CDR3 bases: TGTGCCAGCAGCTACGGGGGCTCTGGGGCCAACGTCCTGACTTTC. Translated, it gives CASSYGGSGANVLTF.

The V call is TRBV10-3, the J call TRBJ1-2, with D possibly being TRBD1 (5 bases). The CDR3 covers 14 residues. Trimming took 2 bases from V and 4 from J, leaving 11 bases between them. Germline loops: CDR1 ENHRY, CDR2 SYGVKD. The DNA for the CDR3 is TGTGCCATCAGTGAGGAGGGACGTGGCTATGGCTACACCTTC. Residues: CAISEEGRGYGYTF.

The chain is built from TRBV28 and TRBJ1-2; 10 bases match TRBD1. CDR1 and CDR2 (germline): MDHEN, SYDVKM. V shed 5 bases and J 4 bases; nucleotides not matched to a gene: 7. This CDR3 is built from 15 residues. For the CDR3, the DNA is TGTGCCAGCAGTAAGGGGACAGGGGTGGCCTATGGCTACACCTTC. It is translated as CASSKGTGVAYGYTF.

This clone occurred a few times. Other DNA sequences in this specimen translate into the identical CDR3. The rearrangement uses TRBV5-1 and TRBJ2-1, with D perhaps being TRBD1 or TRBD2 (5 bases each). This CDR3 has 14 amino acids. From germline, CDR1 is SGHRS and CDR2 YFSETQ. The V gene lost 2 bases and the J gene lost 5 bases, with 11 bases spanning the gap. CDR3 region: CASSFGTDHNEQFF. The CDR3 DNA is TGCGCCAGCAGCTTCGGGACGGACCACAATGAGCAGTTCTTC.

The J gene is TRBJ2-4, the V gene TRBV15, with a weak D call TRBD2 (6 bases). The CDR3 runs to 15 residues. The germline CDR1 and CDR2 sequences are LNHNV and YYDKDF (reference sequence). V lost 1 base and J lost 7, with 14 bases in between. The CDR3 loop reads CATSRGGPRGNIQYF. The CDR3 DNA is TGTGCCACCAGCAGAGGTGGCCCCCGGGGGAACATTCAGTACTTC. Using reference TRBV15 and TRBJ2-4 for the parts outside the CDR3, the full variable domain is DAMVIQNPRYQVTQFGKPVTLSCSQTLNHNVMYWYQQKSSQAPKLLFHYYDKDFNNEADTPDNFQSRRPNTSFCFLDIRSPGLGDTAMYLCATSRGGPRGNIQYFGAGTRLSVL.